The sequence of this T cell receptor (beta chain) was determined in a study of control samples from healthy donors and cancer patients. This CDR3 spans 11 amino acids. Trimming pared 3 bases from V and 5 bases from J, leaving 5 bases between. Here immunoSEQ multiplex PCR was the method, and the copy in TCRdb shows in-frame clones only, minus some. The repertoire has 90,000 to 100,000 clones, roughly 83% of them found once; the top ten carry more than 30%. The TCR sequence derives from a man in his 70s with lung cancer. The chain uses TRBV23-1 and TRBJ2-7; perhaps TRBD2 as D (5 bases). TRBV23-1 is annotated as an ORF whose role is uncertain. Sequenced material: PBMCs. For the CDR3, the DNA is TGCGCCAGCAGTCACGGGAACGAGCAGTACTTC. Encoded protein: CASSHGNEQYF.